This T cell receptor beta chain was obtained from a study of beta chain features in type 1 diabetes (dated by TCRdb to between 2018 and 2020). About the full investigation: No differences in mean age, gender distribution, total cell number or subset yield were found between patients and healthy donors. A total of 100 million to 110 million sorted cells were examined across all samples, and a strong correlation was observed between cell number per subset and RNA yield. Naive and central memory subsets were obtained from all 30 or so donors, but regulatory and stem cell-like memory subsets were isolated from only 8 patients and roughly eight healthy donors. In the study, TCRB repertoires of sorted circulating CD4+ T cell subsets from recently diagnosed type 1 diabetes patients were compared with those of matched healthy donors. Overall study outcomes, separate from this receptor: Because small numbers of individuals were included in the HLA sub-analyses, any influence of HLA type on TCRB rearrangement was left unresolved. Shorter templates might be favored by PCR, yet because patient and control samples were amplified and corrected together, any such skew would affect both groups equally. A moderate but significant shortening of TCRB CDR3 length was observed in type 1 diabetes patients in all four CD4+ subsets. Fewer insertions and more nucleotide deletions at VDJ recombination sites were observed in patients with type 1 diabetes, implying thymic rearrangement abnormalities. Naive, central memory and regulatory TCRB repertoires appeared to be more alike among patients than among healthy donors. Because cDNA was sequenced instead of genomic DNA, highly expressing activated cells could be over-represented, though the groups showed no difference in activation or CD3 levels.

A single peripheral blood draw of 95 to 150 mL on average was collected from each donor into heparinised tubes. Using a panel that included CD45RO, CCR7, CD25, CD127, CD95 and CD27, naive, central memory, regulatory and stem cell-like memory CD4+ T cells were sorted on a BD FACSAria II. A purity above 95% was achieved for all sorted populations. PBMCs were isolated immediately by Lymphoprep density gradient centrifugation and stained directly without culture. So that batch effects would be minimized, each experiment stained and sorted samples in pairs, pairing one healthy donor with one patient. The germline V gene (reference sequence) provides CDR1 SEHNR and CDR2 FQNEAQ. V and J are truncated by 1 base and 0 bases respectively, leaving an intervening sequence of 10 bases. The CDR3 numbers 16 residues from cysteine through phenylalanine. Just the 48-base CDR3 DNA is kept, in frame starting at base 1.

This clone turned up a few times. What antigen it recognizes has not been identified. No base quality information exists; no much larger clone differs at one position. The entire isolated RNA was reverse transcribed using the High Capacity cDNA Reverse Transcription Kit, and thus expressed TCRB transcripts were sequenced. Deep immunoSEQ sequencing was performed on naive, central memory and regulatory T cell samples, with an average of about 4 million total reads per sample. Sorted cells were lysed in RLT buffer, and RNA was extracted using DNase-treated RNeasy Micro or Mini kits according to cell number. Each cell subset was processed separately to prevent cross-contamination, with patient and healthy donor samples processed together. The immunoSEQ multiplex PCR was used to amplify TCRB sequences from cDNA, yielding 87-bp fragments that span the CDR3 region. Sequencing of the amplicons was performed on the Illumina HiSeq platform. As for the authors' bioinformatics: Synthetic template baselines were used to correct PCR bias computationally, reads within Hamming distance 2 were collapsed, and singletons that could not be merged were discarded. Reads were aligned against IMGT to assign V, D and J genes, CDR3 length and insertions or deletions at six rearrangement sites. Within each subset, clonotype counts were normalized to the number of sorted cells before true diversity and Gini coefficients were calculated with the tcR R package. The overlap coefficient, calculated on TCRB nucleotide sequences, was used to quantify repertoire sharing. Out-of-frame TCRB sequences from naive cells were analyzed as a proxy for the pre-selection repertoire. The table comes from immuneACCESS by way of TCRdb, which keeps in-frame sequences with V and J called. Part of the clones is missing from these tables; in studies checked, under half for an unresolved V gene and the rest for unknown reasons. The DNA gave D and trimming, while V, J and clone size come from that table. This sample comprises around 280,000 clones, 15% of them detected only once. Of the sample, less than 0.02% is held by the ten largest clones.

The V and J genes are TRBV7-9 and TRBJ2-1; no D gene is confidently identified. This receptor was identified in a young man with type 1 diabetes. Sequencing was performed on naive CD4+ T cells from blood. The sample's cell subset or site label, in plain terms: true naive CD4+ T cells. The CDR3 corresponds to CASSLVALSSYNEQFF. At the DNA level, the sequence is TGTGCCAGCAGCTTAGTTGCGCTAAGCTCCTACAATGAGCAGTTCTTC.